This passage covers 27 T cell receptor beta chains from one sample sequenced in a study of blood T cell repertoires in COVID-19. The data were produced by immunoSEQ multiplex PCR, yet TCRdb's version contains in-frame clones alone and is incomplete. Of 250,000 or so clones listed, roughly 86% were seen once; the top ten hold about 0.8%. Material: peripheral blood. Receptor source: a woman aged 30 to 39 with acute or convalescent COVID-19.

The CDR3 DNA sequence: TGTGCCAGCAGCCCCCTAGCCGCATATTTCGATGAGCAGTTCTTC. It encodes CASSPLAAYFDEQFF. V gene TRBV6-2 or TRBV6-3 combines with J gene TRBJ2-1; tentative D call: TRBD2 (5 bases). Germline CDR1 is MNHEY and CDR2 is SVGEGT. The V end was cut by 6 bases, the J end by 8 bases, with 20 bases between. This CDR3 has 15 residues.

The chain employs TRBV7-6 and TRBJ2-3; TRBD2 matches 13 bases. Germline assignment: CDR1 SGHVS and CDR2 FNYEAQ. CDR3 length equals 18 residues. The V gene end was trimmed by 5 bases and the J gene end by 3 bases; junction bases not matched to a gene: 11. Written as DNA, the CDR3 is TGTGCCAGCAGCCCAAGAGGGACTAGCGGGACGATAACAGATACGCAGTATTTT. Residues: CASSPRGTSGTITDTQYF.

This clone has just one count. The gene calls are TRBV6-5 and TRBJ2-7, with 11 bases matching TRBD2. V trimming: 10 bases; J trimming: 0 bases; junction bases outside the gene matches: 5. The germline CDR1 and CDR2 sequences are MNHEY and SVGAGI. The CDR3 length is 14 residues. The CDR3 here is CATQTSGSSYEQYF. In DNA, the CDR3 is TGTGCCACCCAAACTAGCGGGAGCTCCTACGAGCAGTACTTC.

Notes on this clone: One base away lies a much larger clone, so this may be a sequencing read error. This rearrangement joins TRBV5-1 to TRBJ1-5; D call uncertain. CDR3 size: 13 residues. V was cut by 0 bases and J by 5 bases, with 6 bases left in between. The germline V gene has CDR1 SGHRS and CDR2 YFSETQ. The CDR3 region has the DNA TGCGCCAGCAGCTTGGCCGGGTATCAGCCCCAGCATTTT. This gives the protein CASSLAGYQPQHF.

The chain recombines TRBV7-9 with TRBJ1-2, with 10 bases identical to TRBD1. The CDR3 spans 18 residues. J was trimmed by 4 bases and V by 4 bases; bases with no gene match: 15. CDR1 is SEHNR, CDR2 FQNEAQ, per germline (reference sequence). The CDR3 loop is CASSSPPYRDRGGYGYTF. CDR3 in DNA: TGTGCCAGCAGCTCGCCCCCGTACCGGGACAGGGGTGGCTATGGCTACACCTTC.

This sequence joins TRBV7-9 and TRBJ2-7, with D possibly matching TRBD2 (5 bases). This CDR3 spans 13 amino acids. V was cut by 2 bases and J by 6 bases, with 11 bases left in between. CDR1 is SEHNR, CDR2 FQNEAQ, per germline (reference sequence). CDR3: CASSLRLASEQYF. The CDR3 bases are TGTGCCAGCAGCTTACGATTAGCGAGCGAGCAGTACTTC.

V gene TRBV2 combines with J gene TRBJ1-5; the D gene is possibly TRBD1 (6 bases). Germline CDR1 is SNHLY and CDR2 is FYNNEI. V lost 5 bases, J lost 1 base, and 15 bases lay in between. The CDR3 consists of 16 residues. CDR3 nucleotides: TGTGCCAGCAGTACGAACAGGGTGTGGAGCAATCAGCCCCAGCATTTT. As protein: CASSTNRVWSNQPQHF.

The J gene is TRBJ2-5, the V gene TRBV7-9; 7 positions match TRBD1. J gave up 2 bases and V 5 bases, and 11 bases lay outside the gene matches. The CDR3 contains 16 residues. CDR1 is SEHNR and CDR2 is FQNEAQ in the germline V gene (reference sequence). The DNA of the CDR3 is TGTGCCAGCAGCCCGGGGCTGGGGACAGCTCAAGAGACCCAGTACTTC. Translation gives CASSPGLGTAQETQYF.

The rearrangement uses TRBV5-1 and TRBJ2-1, with 10 bases identical to TRBD2. J was trimmed by 11 bases and V by 0 bases; bases with no gene match: 5. Germline loops: CDR1 SGHRS, CDR2 YFSETQ. The CDR3 has 14 residues. The CDR3, as DNA: TGCGCCAGCAGCTTGGAGGGTAGCGGGGGGAAGCAGTTCTTC. It translates to CASSLEGSGGKQFF. The whole variable domain, remainder taken from reference TRBV5-1 and TRBJ2-1, is KAGVTQTPRYLIKTRGQQVTLSCSPISGHRSVSWYQQTPGQGLQFLFEYFSETQRNKGNFPGRFSGRQFSNSRSEMNVSTLELGDSALYLCASSLEGSGGKQFFGPGTRLTVL.

This clone appeared once. The chain is built from TRBV30 and TRBJ1-1; 9 bases match TRBD1. CDR3 size: 14 residues. Looked up from germline, CDR1 is GTSNPN and CDR2 is SVGIG (reference sequence). With 1 base clipped from V and 4 bases from J, the junction kept 4 bases outside the gene matches. For the CDR3, the DNA is TGTGCCTGGAGTGCCGGACAGGGGAGCACTGAAGCTTTCTTT. Translated, it gives CAWSAGQGSTEAFF.

The chain uses TRBV12-5 and TRBJ2-1, with D maybe TRBD2 (5 bases). Germline CDR1 LGHNT, CDR2 FRNRAP. The CDR3 has 15 amino acids. Trimming took off 2 bases at V and 10 bases at J, with 18 bases between the two ends. The CDR3 DNA follows: TGTGCTAGTGGTTTGTTCTCGCGGGCCGTGAGCGAGCAGTTCTTC. Its translation is CASGLFSRAVSEQFF.

This clone appeared a single time. The chain recombines TRBV12-3 or TRBV12-4 with TRBJ2-7; D remains unclear. The CDR3 is made up of 11 amino acids. The V end lost 3 bases, the J end lost 5 bases, and 5 bases lay between the germline ends. CDR3 amino acids: CASSFRNEQYF. The CDR3 region has the DNA TGTGCCAGCAGTTTCAGGAACGAGCAGTACTTC.

The chain links TRBV7-8 to TRBJ2-1, with a tentative D call TRBD2 (5 bases). CDR3 size: 14 residues. The germline V and J ends were trimmed by 5 bases and 4 bases, with 12 bases remaining between them. Germline V lookup: CDR1 SGHVS, CDR2 FQNEAQ. CDR3 nucleotide sequence: TGTGCCAGCAGCGATAGGACTTATTACAATGAGCAGTTCTTC. Encoded protein: CASSDRTYYNEQFF. Supplemented by reference TRBV7-8 and TRBJ2-1, the full variable domain reads GAGVSQSPRYKVAKRGQDVALRCDPISGHVSLFWYQQALGQGPEFLTYFQNEAQLDKSGLPSDRFFAERPEGSVSTLKIQRTQQEDSAVYLCASSDRTYYNEQFFGPGTRLTVL.

This sequence joins TRBV19 and TRBJ2-1; 11 nucleotides agree with TRBD2. The CDR3 runs to 19 residues. The germline V gene encodes CDR1 LNHDA and CDR2 SQIVND (reference sequence). J was trimmed by 0 bases and V by 8 bases; bases with no gene match: 15. CDR3 sequence: CASRPSGLAGGFSYNEQFF. As DNA, the CDR3 is TGTGCCAGTCGCCCCTCAGGGCTAGCGGGAGGTTTCTCCTACAATGAGCAGTTCTTC.

This clone was picked up a small number of times. The V call is TRBV4-1, the J call TRBJ2-1; TRBD2 matches 10 bases. CDR3 length: 15 residues. Germline lookup yields CDR1 MGHRA and CDR2 YSYEKL. V shed 7 bases and J 7 bases; nucleotides not matched to a gene: 10. The CDR3 region has the DNA TGCGCCAGCACCCCAGCGGGAGGGTTTAGGAATGAGCAGTTCTTC. Translation gives CASTPAGGFRNEQFF.

Of note for this clone: The identical CDR3 is also encoded by other nucleotide sequences in the sample. The V and J genes are TRBV27 and TRBJ1-6; D unclear. The CDR3 is 14 residues long. Germline CDR1 and CDR2: MNHEY and SMNVEV (reference sequence). Trimming took 2 bases from V and 6 from J, leaving 8 bases between them. As DNA, the CDR3 is TGTGCCAGCAGTTTAGGGCAGGTTAATTCACCCCTCCACTTT. The encoded protein is CASSLGQVNSPLHF.

The gene calls are TRBV5-4 and TRBJ2-7, with 7 bases identical to TRBD2. Germline-derived CDR1 and CDR2 are SGHNT and YYREEE (reference sequence). V was clipped by 5 bases and J by 3 bases; unmatched bases: 8. CDR3 size: 14 residues. CDR3 DNA: TGTGCCAGCAGGAATGGACTAGGGATCTACGAGCAGTACTTC. As protein: CASRNGLGIYEQYF. The variable domain in full, completed from reference TRBV5-4 and TRBJ2-7, reads ETGVTQSPTHLIKTRGQQVTLRCSSQSGHNTVSWYQQALGQGPQFIFQYYREEENGRGNFPPRFSGLQFPNYSSELNVNALELDDSALYLCASRNGLGIYEQYFGPGTRLTVT.

The chain has TRBV19 and TRBJ2-7; 8 positions match TRBD1. Losses at the gene ends were 4 bases for V and 6 bases for J; bases not matched to a gene: 5. The CDR3 covers 13 residues. Germline V gene lookup returns CDR1 LNHDA and CDR2 SQIVND (reference sequence). In DNA form, the CDR3 reads TGTGCCAGTAGTACGGGACAGGTTAGCGAGCAGTACTTC. Its protein is CASSTGQVSEQYF.

This clone appeared once. The chain is built from TRBV19 and TRBJ2-3; 10 bases are shared with TRBD2. Trimming took 3 bases from V and 1 from J; bases not matched to a gene: 1. This CDR3 contains 15 residues. Germline V gives CDR1 LNHDA, CDR2 SQIVND (reference sequence). Written as DNA, the CDR3 is TGTGCCAGTAGTATCGGACTAGCGGGCACAGATACGCAGTATTTT. This sequence encodes CASSIGLAGTDTQYF.

This clone was found a few times. The chain links TRBV7-2 to TRBJ2-7; 7 positions match TRBD2. Germline trimming cut 5 bases from V and 7 bases from J; bases unmatched to any gene: 8. The germline V gene has CDR1 SGHTA and CDR2 FQGNSA. This CDR3 has 13 residues. The CDR3 reads CASSAGTTREQYF. The CDR3 DNA reads TGTGCCAGCAGCGCCGGGACTACGCGGGAGCAGTACTTC.

The chain couples TRBV4-3 to TRBJ1-3; the D is unclear. From germline, CDR1 is LGHNA and CDR2 YSLEER. The V end lost 0 bases, the J end lost 1 base, and 13 bases lay between the germline ends. There are 17 residues in the CDR3. The CDR3 here is CASSQDLASGSGNTIYF. CDR3 nucleotides: TGCGCCAGCAGCCAAGACTTAGCTTCGGGGTCTGGAAACACCATATATTTT.

This rearrangement joins TRBV27 to TRBJ1-4; no reliable D call. Deletions cut 1 base from V and 4 bases from J, with 7 bases between. Germline V gene sequence: CDR1 MNHEY, CDR2 SMNVEV (reference sequence). This CDR3 contains 14 residues. In DNA, the CDR3 is TGTGCCAGCAGTTTATTGGCGGATAATGAAAAACTGTTTTTT. Its translation is CASSLLADNEKLFF.

The chain couples TRBV7-9 to TRBJ1-5, with 9 positions matching TRBD1. Germline CDR1 is SEHNR and CDR2 is FQNEAQ (reference sequence). CDR3 size: 17 residues. Germline trimming cut 6 bases from V and 1 base from J; bases unmatched to any gene: 10. Written as DNA, the CDR3 is TGTGCCAGCAGTTTAACCGGGACAGGGTTCAGCAATCAGCCCCAGCATTTT. Protein product: CASSLTGTGFSNQPQHF.

This rearrangement joins TRBV27 to TRBJ2-2, with 11 bases aligning to TRBD2. There are 17 residues in the CDR3. Trimming took 4 bases from V and 5 from J; bases not matched to a gene: 9. CDR1 and CDR2 from the germline V gene are MNHEY and SMNVEV (reference sequence). The CDR3, as DNA: TGTGCCAGCAGTTACCAGAAACTAGCGGGAGTAACCGGGGAGCTGTTTTTT. Protein sequence: CASSYQKLAGVTGELFF.

V is TRBV19 and J is TRBJ2-2, with 8 bases matching TRBD1. The germline V gene has CDR1 LNHDA and CDR2 SQIVND (reference sequence). Germline trimming cut 2 bases from V and 1 base from J; bases unmatched to any gene: 9. This CDR3 is 18 amino acids long. The DNA of the CDR3 is TGTGCCAGTAGTATATCAAGACAGGGGTGGGGGAACACCGGGGAGCTGTTTTTT. Translated, it gives CASSISRQGWGNTGELFF.

The chain joins TRBV6-5 to TRBJ1-2, with TRBD1 as a possible D gene (5 bases). The CDR3 has 13 residues. Germline V gene sequence: CDR1 MNHEY, CDR2 SVGAGI. Trimming took off 6 bases at V and 2 bases at J, with 10 bases between the two ends. CDR3 amino acids: CASRWTPNYGYTF. CDR3 coding DNA: TGTGCCAGCAGATGGACACCGAACTATGGCTACACCTTC.

This chain joins TRBV20-1 and TRBJ2-5; perhaps TRBD2 as D (6 bases). Trimming left V 6 bases short and J 8 bases short, with 13 bases between. The CDR3 consists of 11 residues. Germline values: CDR1 DFQATT, CDR2 SNEGSKA (reference sequence). Here the CDR3 DNA reads TGCAGTGCACTTAGCGGAGACACCCAGTACTTC. Its translation is CSALSGDTQYF.